The 5 T cell receptor beta chains below were found in one sample sequenced in a study of blood T cells in healthy people across ages. Primers used in a second PCR of roughly 6 to 11 cycles were a sample-barcoded 5' primer and a J-beta primer mix. In TCRdb, the 5' RACE reads were re-called with MiXCR into one record per CDR3 protein. The table records about 2 million distinct CDR3 sequences, less than 50% of them present only once. Material for sequencing was blood. These receptors were obtained from a woman in her thirties or forties in good health.

This chain joins TRBV2 and TRBJ1-2, with a possible D match to TRBD1 (5 bases). This CDR3 has 15 amino acids. CDR1 is SNHLY and CDR2 is FYNNEI in the germline V gene. The ends were cut back, 5 bases at V and 1 base at J, with 14 bases in the middle. The CDR3 region is CASSYQGGGNYGYTF. The CDR3, as DNA: TGTGCCAGCAGTTACCAGGGAGGAGGTAACTATGGCTACACCTTC.

This clonotype is a singleton in its sample. This chain connects TRBV5-1 to TRBJ1-5; D ambiguous. Germline values: CDR1 SGHRS, CDR2 YFSETQ. This CDR3 region has 10 residues. Trimming took 7 bases from V and 5 from J, leaving 4 bases between them. CDR3 residues: CASRDQPQHF. As DNA, the CDR3 is TGCGCCAGCCGCGATCAGCCCCAGCATTTT.

The chain joins TRBV20-1 to TRBJ1-2, with D perhaps TRBD1 (5 bases). Germline-derived CDR1 and CDR2 are DFQATT and SNEGSKA (reference sequence). The V gene lost 3 bases and the J gene lost 2 bases, with 13 bases spanning the gap. The CDR3 loop spans 14 amino acids. The CDR3 nucleotides read TGCAGTGCTAGTGAAGGGGCAGGGAACTATGGCTACACCTTC. It encodes CSASEGAGNYGYTF.

CDR3 protein: CASSLPRGTSGVSSSYEQYF. As DNA, the CDR3 is TGTGCCAGCAGCCTACCGCGTGGGACTAGCGGGGTATCTAGCTCCTACGAGCAGTACTTC. The chain joins TRBV7-2 to TRBJ2-7; 13 positions agree with TRBD2. Unmatched junction bases numbered 16, after V lost 5 bases and J lost 0 bases. The CDR3 extends over 20 amino acids. Germline values: CDR1 SGHTA, CDR2 FQGNSA. The whole variable domain, remainder taken from reference TRBV7-2 and TRBJ2-7, is GAGVSQSPSNKVTEKGKDVELRCDPISGHTALYWYRQSLGQGLEFLIYFQGNSAPDKSGLPSDRFSAERTGGSVSTLTIQRTQQEDSAVYLCASSLPRGTSGVSSSYEQYFGPGTRLTVT.

The V call is TRBV29-1, the J call TRBJ2-3; no definite D call. This CDR3 has 11 residues. CDR1 is SQVTM and CDR2 is ANQGSEA in the germline V gene. V was trimmed by 4 bases and J by 4 bases, leaving 6 bases between them. CDR3 coding DNA: TGCAGCGTTGGTTCGGCAGATACGCAGTATTTT. Residues: CSVGSADTQYF.